This TCR beta chain was captured in a study of blood T cell repertoires in COVID-19. V shed 2 bases and J 5 bases; nucleotides not matched to a gene: 5. Germline-derived CDR1 and CDR2 are LNHDA and SQIVND (reference sequence). The CDR3 consists of 15 residues. TCRdb's table, derived via immunoSEQ multiplex PCR, lists solely in-frame clones and lacks some. Here the sample spans approximately 180,000 clones, about 88% being singletons. The chain links TRBV19 to TRBJ2-3; 9 bases fit TRBD1. Sequences were obtained from peripheral blood. This TCR derives from a man in his forties or fifties with active or convalescent COVID-19. In DNA, the CDR3 is TGTGCCAGTAGTATAACAGGGGGCGGTGGAGATACGCAGTATTTT. Translation: CASSITGGGGDTQYF.